This is a list of T cell receptor beta chains from one sample in a study of T cells after yellow fever vaccination. Each CDR3 protein is one row after TCRdb ran MiXCR on the 5' RACE reads. The profile shows 300,000 to 400,000 distinct CDR3 sequences, 8.5% to 9% of them singletons. The sample consisted of PBMCs, taken on the day of the first yellow fever vaccination. All receptors come from a man aged 18-30 years who received the YFV17D yellow fever vaccine. Each CDR3 is given with its conserved first and last residue. Clone size is stated in some rows and not others, as once, few, many or a class when expanded.

cdr3_length clone_size v_call cdr3_aa
19 - TRBV11-1 CASSFVPTLRVRSYNEQFF
16 few TRBV7-9 CASSPGLYSNTGELFF
10 few TRBV9 CARTTDTQYF
14 - TRBV5-4 CASSLRLDPGELFF
14 few TRBV12-3/TRBV12-4 CASIPGQASNEQFF
17 few TRBV7-8 CASSLLSTGNLLTEAFF
15 once TRBV5-4 CASSSGTAGRDTQYF
17 - TRBV13 CASSLGSGPSSNQPQHF
14 - TRBV5-6 CASSYLQGREGQYF
19 few TRBV20-1 CSARDMRSGNILFNYGYTF
18 many TRBV7-8 CATWRRTALMANTGELFF
17 - TRBV7-2 CASSSRIQGIYNSPLHF
15 - TRBV5-8 CARAITGTGFYQEYF
12 many TRBV12-3/TRBV12-4 CASSGLAFEQFF
19 - TRBV6-2/TRBV6-3 CASSYRTSGHYSGANVLTF
15 many TRBV4-3 CASSQEYRGSYGYTF
14 few TRBV6-1 CASSDPGSYNEQFF
20 - TRBV5-1 CASSIGVRGLAESSYNEQFF
15 many TRBV4-1 CASSQRLPMNTEAFF
15 many TRBV5-1 CASSSGGGAHNEQFF
13 - TRBV15 CATSRGNRGEAFF
15 - TRBV19 CASSIRGTAEETQYF
16 many TRBV5-4 CASSSGTSGGEETQYF
16 - TRBV6-1 CASGQGLAGNTGEQFF
13 - TRBV29-1 CSVERSGERELFF
15 - TRBV7-9 CASSPPTWDRDIQYF
14 many TRBV30 CAWSVGDSNEKLFF
13 - TRBV12-3/TRBV12-4 CASRRESDSGAFF
15 - TRBV25-1 CASSEWRGDTDTQYF
12 - TRBV6-6 CATQYSNQPQHF
15 - TRBV27 CASSLKGRVSYEQYF
13 - TRBV4-2 CASSPRVGDGYTF
15 - TRBV20-1 CSAREDTRYNSPLHF
15 many TRBV27 CASSSGDSLKGGYTF
14 - TRBV5-1 CASSLDIRAGPQHF
12 few TRBV14 CASSHGTPEAFF
14 few TRBV20-1 CSASPGQGSVKLFF
17 few TRBV7-2 CASSLGRGRGDSYEQYF
18 few TRBV19 CASSSGGPSTVTKETQYF
13 - TRBV29-1 CSVVDRGLYEQYF
14 few TRBV20-1 CSARTGQFNSPLHF
15 few TRBV4-3 CASSQPGQGHNEQFF
15 few TRBV7-7 CASSSLGQGGETQYF
19 - TRBV6-2/TRBV6-3 CASSYSTAKRQGSYNEQFF